The 24 T cell receptor beta chains listed next were all sequenced from one sample in a study of T cell responses to AZD1222 COVID-19 vaccine. The method was immunoSEQ multiplex PCR; TCRdb's version includes in-frame clones alone and lacks a portion of them. The sample gives approximately 140,000 clones, 90% of which show up once; under 4% is in the top ten. The sample here was peripheral blood, taken 28 days after the second AZD1222 dose. The receptor source for this set is an adult who received the AZD1222 COVID-19 vaccine.

The rearrangement links TRBV6-6 to TRBJ2-2; weak D call: TRBD2 (6 bases). This CDR3 is built from 15 residues. The V and J ends lost 4 bases and 7 bases respectively, with 16 bases between them. Germline V gene data show CDR1 as MNHNY and CDR2 as SVGAGI (reference sequence). Written as DNA, the CDR3 is TGTGCCAGCAGTTTCATCTCTAGCGATCACGGGGAGCTGTTTTTT. Residues: CASSFISSDHGELFF.

In nucleotides, the CDR3 is TGTGCCAGCCAAGACAAATCGGGACCCGAAGCAGTC. Residues: CASQDKSGPEAV. The chain is built from TRBV6-5 and TRBJ2-7, with D perhaps given as TRBD1 or TRBD2 (5 bases each). The germline V gene encodes CDR1 MNHEY and CDR2 SVGAGI. There are 12 residues in the CDR3.

The chain combines TRBV27 with TRBJ2-2; D uncertain. The length of the CDR3 is 14 residues. Trimming pared 5 bases from V and 6 bases from J, leaving 13 bases between. Germline CDR1 and CDR2: MNHEY and SMNVEV (reference sequence). The CDR3 loop reads CASSDTLGAGELFF. The CDR3 DNA is TGTGCCAGCAGTGATACTTTAGGCGCCGGGGAGCTGTTTTTT.

The chain combines TRBV6-4 with TRBJ1-1; D gene uncertain. Trimming cost V 0 bases and J 2 bases, with 4 bases left between them. The CDR3 contains 13 residues. Germline-derived CDR1 and CDR2 are MRHNA and SNTAGT. CDR3 in amino acids: CASSDSDNTEAFF. In DNA, the CDR3 is TGTGCCAGCAGTGACTCCGACAACACTGAAGCTTTCTTT.

The V and J genes are TRBV4-1 and TRBJ2-7, with D possibly being TRBD2 (5 bases). The CDR3 totals 14 residues. V shed 4 bases and J shed 0 bases, with 10 bases lying between them. CDR1 and CDR2 from the germline V gene are MGHRA and YSYEKL. CDR3 residues: CASSPRLPSYEQYF. The CDR3 DNA sequence: TGCGCCAGCAGCCCTAGACTACCCTCCTACGAGCAGTACTTC.

A single count supports this clone. The CDR3: CASSLSPGESRYGYTF. CDR3 in DNA: TGTGCCAGCAGTTTAAGTCCCGGGGAAAGCCGCTATGGCTACACCTTC. The genes are TRBV27 and TRBJ1-2; D call uncertain. CDR3 length: 16 amino acids. Germline CDR1 reads MNHEY; CDR2 reads SMNVEV (reference sequence). V lost 2 bases and J 4 bases, leaving 17 bases between the germline ends.

V is TRBV5-4 and J is TRBJ1-2, with no clear D. Germline CDR1 and CDR2: SGHNT and YYREEE (reference sequence). This CDR3 is 12 amino acids long. V dropped 2 bases and J dropped 8 bases, with 10 bases sitting between them. As DNA, the CDR3 is TGTGCCAGCAGCTTATGGGGTAGCGGCTACACCTTC. This encodes CASSLWGSGYTF.

This chain connects TRBV19 to TRBJ2-1; TRBD2 matches 8 bases. There are 16 residues in the CDR3. V gave up 5 bases and J gave up 7 bases; unmatched junction bases: 13. Germline CDR1 is LNHDA and CDR2 is SQIVND (reference sequence). The CDR3 loop is CASSGPGAGGRNEQFF. The CDR3 bases are TGTGCCAGTAGTGGGCCAGGGGCGGGAGGTAGGAATGAGCAGTTCTTC.

The V and J genes are TRBV23-1 and TRBJ2-1; TRBD1 is a possible D gene (5 bases). TRBV23-1 is flagged as an ORF with uncertain function. The CDR3 covers 17 residues. The germline V and J ends were trimmed by 2 bases and 4 bases, with 18 bases remaining between them. The CDR3 bases are TGCGCCAGCAGTCAAACTTTTCGACAGCGAATTTACAATGAGCAGTTCTTC. This translates into CASSQTFRQRIYNEQFF.

The sample holds one count of this clone. The V call is TRBV6-2 or TRBV6-3, the J call TRBJ2-1, with 7 positions matching TRBD2. The CDR3 loop spans 16 amino acids. The germline CDR1 and CDR2 sequences are MNHEY and SVGEGT. V shed 3 bases, J shed 4 bases, and the junction held 9 bases outside the gene matches. Here the CDR3 reads CASSYSAGVEYNEQFF. DNA for the CDR3: TGTGCCAGCAGTTATAGTGCGGGAGTGGAATACAATGAGCAGTTCTTC.

The chain has TRBV10-2 and TRBJ2-3; 12 bases agree with TRBD2. CDR3 size: 15 residues. V was clipped by 5 bases and J by 5 bases; unmatched bases: 5. Germline CDR1 reads WSHSY; CDR2 reads SAAADI. CDR3 in DNA: TGCGCCAGCAGTTTTGGACTAGCGGGAATAGATACGCAGTATTTT. Translation: CASSFGLAGIDTQYF.

This sequence joins TRBV11-1 and TRBJ1-2; D ambiguous. CDR3 size: 13 residues. Germline loops: CDR1 SGHAT, CDR2 FQDESV (reference sequence). V was shortened by 5 bases and J by 1 base, with 8 bases between the two germline ends. CDR3 protein: CASSQTDNYGYTF. The DNA for the CDR3 is TGTGCCAGCAGCCAAACAGATAACTATGGCTACACCTTC.

This sequence joins TRBV4-2 and TRBJ1-1, with a tentative D call TRBD1 (6 bases). Trimming removed 0 bases at V and 1 base at J, with 15 bases between. CDR1 and CDR2 from the germline V gene are LGHNA and YNFKEQ. CDR3 length: 17 residues. Here the CDR3 DNA reads TGTGCCAGCAGCCAAGATCAACCGGGGACATCGAACACTGAAGCTTTCTTT. The encoded protein is CASSQDQPGTSNTEAFF.

V and J are TRBV24-1 and TRBJ2-7; D unclear. The CDR3 spans 12 residues. V was clipped by 4 bases and J by 4 bases, with 7 bases between them. CDR1 KGHDR and CDR2 SFDVKD come from the germline V gene. CDR3 in DNA: TGTGCCACCAGTGAGGACGGTTACGAGCAGTACTTC. This encodes CATSEDGYEQYF.

The chain recombines TRBV15 with TRBJ2-2, with D maybe TRBD1 (5 bases). CDR3 length: 17 amino acids. The germline CDR1 and CDR2 sequences are LNHNV and YYDKDF (reference sequence). V lost 0 bases, J lost 2 bases, and 13 bases lay in between. CDR3 DNA sequence: TGTGCCACCAGCAGAGATCAAGGGGCGCGTAACACCGGGGAGCTGTTTTTT. Its translation: CATSRDQGARNTGELFF.

The chain uses TRBV19 and TRBJ2-1, with no clear D. V lost 7 bases to trimming and J lost 8 bases, with 15 bases between them. The CDR3 is made up of 13 amino acids. CDR1 and CDR2 from the germline V gene are LNHDA and SQIVND (reference sequence). CDR3 nucleotide sequence: TGTGCCAGTACGCCCTTGCCAGGAGATGAGCAGTTCTTC. Translation gives CASTPLPGDEQFF.

This clone was picked up a small number of times. The J gene is TRBJ2-7, the V gene TRBV15; TRBD2 aligns across 8 bases. With 4 bases clipped from V and 7 bases from J, the junction kept 9 bases outside the gene matches. The CDR3 loop spans 14 amino acids. Germline values: CDR1 LNHNV, CDR2 YYDKDF (reference sequence). The CDR3: CATSTRLARDEQYF. For the CDR3, the DNA is TGTGCCACCAGCACCAGACTAGCGCGGGATGAGCAGTACTTC.

This clone was seen once. The chain has TRBV4-1 and TRBJ2-1, with 12 nucleotides matching TRBD2. This CDR3 region has 16 residues. V trimming: 3 bases; J trimming: 6 bases; junction bases outside the gene matches: 6. The germline gives CDR1 MGHRA, CDR2 YSYEKL. The CDR3 sequence: CASSHKLAGGGNEQFF. The CDR3 DNA reads TGCGCCAGCAGCCACAAACTAGCGGGAGGAGGCAATGAGCAGTTCTTC.

The V call is TRBV30, the J call TRBJ1-1; a weak D match, TRBD1 (5 bases). V was clipped by 4 bases and J by 7 bases, with 13 bases between them. CDR3 length: 12 residues. Germline V gene lookup returns CDR1 GTSNPN and CDR2 SVGIG (reference sequence). The CDR3 region has the DNA TGTGCCTGGACTACCGGGGCAGTTGAAGCTTTCTTT. Residues: CAWTTGAVEAFF. Supplemented by reference TRBV30 and TRBJ1-1, the full variable domain reads SQTIHQWPATLVQPVGSPLSLECTVEGTSNPNLYWYRQAAGRGLQLLFYSVGIGQISSEVPQNLSASRPQDRQFILSSKKLLLSDSGFYLCAWTTGAVEAFFGQGTRLTVV.

The chain carries TRBV5-1 and TRBJ1-1, with D possibly TRBD1 on 6 matching bases. Germline V lookup: CDR1 SGHRS, CDR2 YFSETQ. This CDR3 has 18 amino acids. Trimming pared 4 bases from V and 0 bases from J, leaving 22 bases between. The CDR3 protein is CASSLTSGARGVNTEAFF. The CDR3 bases are TGCGCCAGCAGCCTCACATCAGGGGCTAGGGGGGTGAACACTGAAGCTTTCTTT. Complete variable domain (other parts from reference TRBV5-1 and TRBJ1-1): KAGVTQTPRYLIKTRGQQVTLSCSPISGHRSVSWYQQTPGQGLQFLFEYFSETQRNKGNFPGRFSGRQFSNSRSEMNVSTLELGDSALYLCASSLTSGARGVNTEAFFGQGTRLTVV.

CDR3 DNA sequence: TGTGCCAGCAGTTTGGGGAATCCGGGACAAATCCACTTT. Translation: CASSLGNPGQIHF. The V gene is TRBV28, the J gene TRBJ1-6; perhaps TRBD1 as D (6 bases). Germline-derived CDR1 and CDR2 are MDHEN and SYDVKM. The CDR3 totals 13 residues. V lost 3 bases and J lost 17, with 17 bases in between.

This chain links TRBV18 with TRBJ2-1; D possibly corresponds to TRBD2 (6 bases). Germline V gene lookup returns CDR1 KGHSH and CDR2 LQKENI. V lost 3 bases and J 2 bases, leaving 11 bases between the germline ends. This CDR3 comprises 15 residues. Written as DNA, the CDR3 is TGTGCCAGCTCACCGTCCCTAGCGACCTACAATGAGCAGTTCTTC. Protein product: CASSPSLATYNEQFF.

This chain uses TRBV6-6 with TRBJ1-1; 7 bases map to TRBD1. Trimming took 6 bases from V and 4 from J; bases not matched to a gene: 5. Germline CDR1 reads MNHNY; CDR2 reads SVGAGI (reference sequence). The CDR3 consists of 13 residues. The CDR3 spells CASRPGQATEAFF. CDR3 DNA sequence: TGTGCCAGCAGGCCCGGACAGGCCACTGAAGCTTTCTTT.

The V call is TRBV2, the J call TRBJ1-1; D remains unclear. The V end was cut by 10 bases, the J end by 0 bases, with 9 bases between. Germline V gene lookup returns CDR1 SNHLY and CDR2 FYNNEI. The CDR3 is 12 amino acids. The CDR3 nucleotides read TGTGCCATGGCGGGCATGAACACTGAAGCTTTCTTT. Encoded protein: CAMAGMNTEAFF.